A selection of T cell receptor beta chains follows, all from one sample in a study of cytomegalovirus exposure and HLA in healthy donors. TCRdb keeps only in-frame clones here, not all; method: immunoSEQ multiplex PCR. This table holds 150,000 to 180,000 clones, 65% to 90% found once. Sequencing was done on a sample of PBMCs. The receptors shown here come from a young man in good health and CMV-seropositive. Each CDR3 is given with its conserved first and last residue. The D gene is left open where the match is weak. Rows may omit the clone size; those that give it use once, few, many or a size class.

abundance | d_gene | v_gene | CDR3aa
- | TRBD1 | TRBV2 | CASSRQGLPGGAFF
- | - | TRBV5-1 | CASSPQDRRSEQYF
few | TRBD2 | TRBV7-2 | CASSLGLAGVETQYF
- | - | TRBV19 | CASSIDWAGNYGYTF
- | - | TRBV27 | CASSLAGFYGYTF
- | - | TRBV9 | CASSPRTAQTNTEAFF
few | TRBD1 | TRBV7-3 | CASSPQGDNTEAFF
- | TRBD1 | TRBV5-1 | CASSALSSRTGSHEQYF
- | - | TRBV27 | CASSLFRGSPTYEQYF
- | TRBD2 | TRBV19 | CASMRTSDSYEQYF
- | TRBD1 | TRBV27 | CASRPTGQLFSKLFF
- | - | TRBV6-5 | CASTNGGTQYF
- | - | TRBV7-9 | CASSPRGSTEAFF
- | - | TRBV30 | CAWRGLGEAFF
- | - | TRBV5-4 | CASSFEGASTDTQYF
once | TRBD1 | TRBV4-3 | CASSLYRDRVGYGYTF
once | TRBD2 | TRBV7-3 | CASSLTTSGGAYEQYF
- | - | TRBV5-1 | CASSLAGTLPNYGYTF
- | - | TRBV6-5 | CASSYGPTQETQYF
- | TRBD1 | TRBV19 | CASSTGGWGTDTQYF
once | TRBD2 | TRBV7-2 | CASSLARTSGTYEQYF
once | TRBD2 | TRBV14 | CASSQEVNVLAAPLEQFF
once | TRBD2 | TRBV5-6 | CASSFYWTSSDTQYF
few | - | TRBV6-5 | CARYSTPCYEQYF
- | TRBD1 | TRBV5-1 | CASSPAPGTDYSNQPQHF
- | TRBD1 | TRBV10-1 | CASSPCPPGQGGTNEQFF
- | TRBD1 | TRBV4-1 | CASSQPGQGNTGELFF
once | - | TRBV6-1 | CASSERQETSPLHF
once | TRBD2 | TRBV9 | CASSSGGKGETQYF
- | - | TRBV7-2 | CASSEQGPLNQPQHF
- | - | TRBV7-8 | CASSYGSPYNEQFF
- | TRBD2 | TRBV4-3 | CASSQLAGGETQYF
- | TRBD1 | TRBV30 | CALPKTGSSYNEQFF
- | - | TRBV25-1 | CASRSFGETQYF
- | - | TRBV29-1 | CSVALNQLNTEAFF
- | - | TRBV10-2 | CASSRGEQGDYGYTF